These 24 T cell receptor beta chains were all obtained from the same sample, sequenced in a study of cytomegalovirus exposure and HLA in healthy donors. The primer mix had 60 Vbeta and 13 Jbeta primers. Assay used: immunoSEQ multiplex PCR; TCRdb lists only in-frame clones, some missing. Among about 77,000 clones listed, 70% to 80% were seen once. The material sequenced was PBMCs. Every receptor here comes from a man aged 40-49 years in good health and CMV-seronegative.

This clone was recorded once. The gene calls are TRBV18 and TRBJ2-1, with 7 bases that match TRBD1. The CDR3 is 16 residues long. Trimming at V came to 4 bases and at J to 5 bases, leaving 11 bases not matched to a gene. In germline, CDR1 is KGHSH, CDR2 LQKENI. Here the CDR3 DNA reads TGTGCCAGCTCACTTAACGAGGGGGCCCAGGACAATGAGCAGTTCTTC. Protein product: CASSLNEGAQDNEQFF.

The V and J genes are TRBV19 and TRBJ1-6; D is ambiguous. Germline V gene sequence: CDR1 LNHDA, CDR2 SQIVND (reference sequence). The length of the CDR3 is 18 residues. V lost 2 bases and J lost 5, with 19 bases in between. CDR3 sequence reads: CASSIWVRSGSDNSPLHF. The CDR3 nucleotides read TGTGCCAGTAGTATATGGGTAAGGTCAGGATCGGATAATTCACCCCTCCACTTT.

J is TRBJ2-2 and V is TRBV7-6; D remains unclear. Looked up from germline, CDR1 is SGHVS and CDR2 is FNYEAQ. The V and J ends lost 5 bases and 7 bases respectively, with 11 bases between them. The CDR3 is 13 amino acids. The CDR3 bases are TGTGCCAGCAGCCCCCCCCACGGCGGGGAGCTGTTTTTT. Translating it yields CASSPPHGGELFF.

The chain recombines TRBV18 with TRBJ2-7, with TRBD1 matching 7 bases. The germline V gene encodes CDR1 KGHSH and CDR2 LQKENI. The CDR3 runs to 15 residues. The V gene end was trimmed by 0 bases and the J gene end by 3 bases; junction bases not matched to a gene: 5. CDR3: CASSPPGQRDYEQYF. The DNA of the CDR3 is TGTGCCAGCTCACCACCGGGACAGAGAGACTACGAGCAGTACTTC.

This clone has a handful of counts. The chain is built from TRBV18 and TRBJ2-7; D possibly corresponds to TRBD1 (6 bases). From germline, CDR1 is KGHSH and CDR2 LQKENI. V was cut by 6 bases and J by 6 bases, with 12 bases left in between. This CDR3 region has 12 residues. CDR3 nucleotides: TGTGCCAGCTCGGTACAGGGCCGCGAGCAGTACTTC. Amino acid sequence: CASSVQGREQYF.

This clone was counted a single time. One end of the junction is discordant with germline, which a read error may explain. This rearrangement joins TRBV7-7 to TRBJ2-1; TRBD2 might be the D (5 bases). This CDR3 is built from 13 residues. The germline V gene encodes CDR1 SSHAT and CDR2 FNYEAQ (reference sequence). CDR3 in amino acids: CASSLTGNNEQFF. Written as DNA, the CDR3 is TGTGCTAGCAGCTTGACGGGAAACAATGAGCAGTTCTTC.

J is TRBJ1-1 and V is TRBV10-2, with 11 bases matching TRBD1. Per germline, CDR1 WSHSY and CDR2 SAAADI. Unmatched junction bases numbered 8, after V lost 10 bases and J lost 7 bases. The CDR3 is 13 amino acids. The CDR3 spells CATGGQGVGEAFF. The CDR3, as DNA: TGCGCCACCGGGGGACAGGGGGTGGGTGAAGCTTTCTTT.

This chain joins TRBV5-4 and TRBJ2-4; 7 bases are a match to TRBD1. The CDR3 runs to 13 residues. J was trimmed by 7 bases and V by 2 bases; bases with no gene match: 3. From germline, CDR1 is SGHNT and CDR2 YYREEE (reference sequence). DNA of the CDR3: TGTGCCAGCAGCTTTGGACAGGCGAACATTCAGTACTTC. It yields the protein CASSFGQANIQYF.

The rearrangement links TRBV10-2 to TRBJ1-6; TRBD1 matches 7 bases. There are 15 residues in the CDR3. CDR1 is WSHSY and CDR2 is SAAADI in the germline V gene. J gave up 10 bases and V 10 bases, and 16 bases lay outside the gene matches. Here the CDR3 reads CATRGTQGYFSPLHF. The CDR3 region has the DNA TGCGCCACCCGAGGGACACAGGGGTATTTCTCACCCCTCCACTTT.

This clone was picked up a small number of times. This chain joins TRBV7-3 and TRBJ2-1, with TRBD1 matching 8 bases. The CDR3 sequence is 15 residues long. In germline, CDR1 is SGHTA, CDR2 FQGTGA. V was clipped by 4 bases and J by 8 bases; unmatched bases: 10. CDR3: CASSWPGQGLHEQFF. CDR3 nucleotide sequence: TGTGCCAGCAGCTGGCCCGGACAGGGTTTACATGAGCAGTTCTTC.

The J gene is TRBJ1-1, the V gene TRBV6-1; 8 nucleotides agree with TRBD1. Trimming removed 5 bases from V and 6 bases from J; junction bases left unmatched: 8. There are 14 residues in the CDR3. Germline CDR1 and CDR2: MNHNS and SASEGT. CDR3 amino acids: CASSRQGPSAEAFF. As DNA, the CDR3 is TGTGCCAGCAGTCGACAGGGGCCGAGCGCTGAAGCTTTCTTT.

The chain employs TRBV7-2 and TRBJ2-2; D gene ambiguous. There are 14 residues in the CDR3. In germline, CDR1 is SGHTA, CDR2 FQGNSA. The germline V and J ends were trimmed by 1 base and 1 base, with 4 bases remaining between them. Here the CDR3 reads CASSLVRNTGELFF. The CDR3, as DNA: TGTGCCAGCAGCTTAGTCAGGAACACCGGGGAGCTGTTTTTT.

The chain carries TRBV29-1 and TRBJ2-1; 10 bases line up with TRBD1. Germline V gene data show CDR1 as SQVTM and CDR2 as ANQGSEA. The junction had 6 bases not matched to a gene; V was cut back by 2 bases and J by 2 bases. This CDR3 has 16 residues. The CDR3, as DNA: TGCAGCGTTGAACGCGGACAGGGGGGCACCTACAATGAGCAGTTCTTC. Its translation: CSVERGQGGTYNEQFF.

The chain couples TRBV7-3 to TRBJ2-2; perhaps TRBD2 as D (5 bases). The CDR3 has 14 amino acids. Trimming removed 5 bases from V and 5 bases from J, with 12 bases in between. The germline V gene has CDR1 SGHTA and CDR2 FQGTGA. CDR3 protein: CASSPRTATGELFF. The CDR3 coding sequence is TGTGCCAGCAGCCCCCGGACTGCTACCGGGGAGCTGTTTTTT.

The chain recombines TRBV27 with TRBJ1-4; D remains ambiguous. The CDR3 has 16 amino acids. Deletions cut 7 bases from V and 0 bases from J, with 15 bases between. CDR1 is MNHEY, CDR2 SMNVEV, per germline (reference sequence). The CDR3: CASKALIYATNEKLFF. The CDR3 DNA sequence: TGTGCCAGCAAAGCCCTGATATATGCAACTAATGAAAAACTGTTTTTT.

This chain joins TRBV11-2 and TRBJ2-7; tentative D call: TRBD2 (6 bases). Germline V gene sequence: CDR1 SGHAT, CDR2 FQNNGV. CDR3 length: 14 amino acids. V was pared by 5 bases and J by 0 bases, with 11 bases between. The CDR3 loop reads CASSPGLSSYEQYF. The DNA of the CDR3 is TGTGCCAGCAGCCCAGGACTATCCTCCTACGAGCAGTACTTC.

The V and J genes are TRBV19 and TRBJ1-4; D ambiguous. The V gene's germline CDR1 is LNHDA and CDR2 SQIVND (reference sequence). Trimming took off 6 bases at V and 8 bases at J, with 13 bases between the two ends. The CDR3 sequence is 13 residues long. This CDR3 is CASSKQKTEKLFF. CDR3 in DNA: TGTGCCAGTAGCAAACAGAAGACGGAAAAACTGTTTTTT.

The chain employs TRBV11-2 and TRBJ1-1, with TRBD1 identical over 12 bases. Unmatched junction bases numbered 9, after V lost 5 bases and J lost 11 bases. Germline-derived CDR1 and CDR2 are SGHAT and FQNNGV. This CDR3 region has 14 residues. Here the CDR3 reads CASSPRDRGRGAFF. Written as DNA, the CDR3 is TGTGCCAGCAGCCCGCGGGACAGGGGGCGTGGGGCTTTCTTT.

V usage is TRBV6-5 and J usage is TRBJ2-3; 8 positions match TRBD2. With V trimmed by 0 bases and J by 5 bases, 7 bases remained unmatched. The CDR3 is 16 amino acids. From germline, CDR1 is MNHEY and CDR2 SVGAGI. The CDR3: CASSYSAGGLGDTQYF. DNA of the CDR3: TGTGCCAGCAGTTACTCCGCGGGGGGCCTAGGAGATACGCAGTATTTT.

V is TRBV21-1 and J is TRBJ1-3. TRBV21-1 is reported as a pseudogene. CDR3 length: 18 amino acids. CDR3 in amino acids: CASSKGSSGDLSGNTIYF. Written as DNA, the CDR3 is TGTGCCAGCAGCAAAGGGAGCTCGGGGGACCTCTCTGGAAACACCATATATTTT.

This chain uses TRBV7-9 with TRBJ1-2; no clear D. Germline V lookup: CDR1 SEHNR, CDR2 FQNEAQ (reference sequence). The CDR3 contains 13 residues. Trimming cost V 3 bases and J 2 bases, with 7 bases left between them. The CDR3 DNA is TGTGCCAGCAGCTTTGGCATGAACTATGGCTACACCTTC. The encoded protein is CASSFGMNYGYTF.

V usage is TRBV9 and J usage is TRBJ2-5, with a possible D match to TRBD1 (5 bases). CDR3 length: 15 residues. Germline V gene data show CDR1 as SGDLS and CDR2 as YYNGEE. Trimming removed 0 bases at V and 5 bases at J, with 14 bases between. CDR3 nucleotide sequence: TGTGCCAGCAGCGTAGAGTGGGGCGTAGGGGAGACCCAGTACTTC. It specifies CASSVEWGVGETQYF.

The chain is built from TRBV7-8 and TRBJ2-7, with unresolved D. CDR3 length equals 12 residues. Trimming took 0 bases from V and 6 from J, leaving 6 bases between them. Germline V gene lookup returns CDR1 SGHVS and CDR2 FQNEAQ. CDR3 nucleotide sequence: TGTGCCAGCAGCTTAGCGTCGGGCGAGCAGTACTTC. This codes for CASSLASGEQYF.

This clone was observed once. The V and J genes are TRBV7-6 and TRBJ2-3, with TRBD1 matching 7 bases. V lost 7 bases and J lost 1; bases outside the gene matches: 5. The CDR3 loop spans 14 amino acids. In germline, CDR1 is SGHVS, CDR2 FNYEAQ. CDR3 nucleotides: TGTGCCAGCATGCGTGGACAGGGCACAGATACGCAGTATTTT. Protein sequence: CASMRGQGTDTQYF.